This T cell receptor beta chain was found in a study of identical twins. TCRdb processed the 5' RACE reads anew with MiXCR; each CDR3 protein has one entry. The profile shows under 800,000 distinct CDR3 sequences, approximately 22% of them singletons. The study's findings and limits: A lower insertion count was a feature of abundant cord blood beta clonotypes, with no such feature in memory repertoires.

The CDR3 extends over 15 amino acids. With V trimmed by 1 base and J by 4 bases, 5 bases remained unmatched. Germline loops: CDR1 SSHAT, CDR2 FNYEAQ (reference sequence). In the case of this clonotype: Its antigen is still unknown.

This same sample was also taken into another study, of T cells expressing NK-cell markers.

The chain couples TRBV7-7 to TRBJ2-5; 8 bases are shared with TRBD2. The sequence was obtained from a woman aged 18-29 years in good health. Sequenced sample: PBMCs. The CDR3 DNA reads as TGTGCCAGCAGCTTAGGTGGACTAGCTTTAGAGACCCAGTACTTC. Its translation is CASSLGGLALETQYF.